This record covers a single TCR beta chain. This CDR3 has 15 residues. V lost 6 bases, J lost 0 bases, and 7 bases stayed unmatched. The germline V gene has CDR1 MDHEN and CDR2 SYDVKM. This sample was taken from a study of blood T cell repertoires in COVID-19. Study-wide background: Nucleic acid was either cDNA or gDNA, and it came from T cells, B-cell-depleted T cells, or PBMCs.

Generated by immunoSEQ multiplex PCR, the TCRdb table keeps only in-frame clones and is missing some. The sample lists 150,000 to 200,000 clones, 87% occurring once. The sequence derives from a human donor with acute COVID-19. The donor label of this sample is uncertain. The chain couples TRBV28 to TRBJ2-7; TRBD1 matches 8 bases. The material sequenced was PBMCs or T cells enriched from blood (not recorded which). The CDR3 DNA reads TGTGCCAGCAGCGGACCGGGACAGGCCTCCTACGAGCAGTACTTC. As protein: CASSGPGQASYEQYF. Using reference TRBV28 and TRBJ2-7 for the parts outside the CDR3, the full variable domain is DVKVTQSSRYLVKRTGEKVFLECVQDMDHENMFWYRQDPGLGLRLIYFSYDVKMKEKGDIPEGYSVSREKKERFSLILESASTNQTSMYLCASSGPGQASYEQYFGPGTRLTVT.